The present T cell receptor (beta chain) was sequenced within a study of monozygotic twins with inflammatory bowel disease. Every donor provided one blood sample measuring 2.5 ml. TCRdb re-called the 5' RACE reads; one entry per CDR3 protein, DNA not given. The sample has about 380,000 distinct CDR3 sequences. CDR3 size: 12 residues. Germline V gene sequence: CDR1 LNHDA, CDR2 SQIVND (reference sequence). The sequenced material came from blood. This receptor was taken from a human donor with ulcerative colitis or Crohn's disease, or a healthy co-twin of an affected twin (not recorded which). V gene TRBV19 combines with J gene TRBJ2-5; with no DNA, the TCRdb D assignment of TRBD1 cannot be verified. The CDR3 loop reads CASRGASETQYF.